Below, 23 T cell receptor beta chains from the same sample are listed, as sequenced in a study of OX40 agonist ivuxolimab in advanced cancers. The method was immunoSEQ multiplex PCR; TCRdb's version includes in-frame clones alone and lacks a portion of them. The table has tens of thousands of clones, 85% to 90% seen once. Source: CD4+ or CD8+ T cells sorted from blood, taken in a trial of the OX40 agonist ivuxolimab. The origin of the receptors is an adult with an advanced solid tumor such as melanoma, head and neck, liver or kidney cancer.

This clone was detected once. The chain combines TRBV7-6 with TRBJ1-4, with 8 bases identical to TRBD1. Germline CDR1 is SGHVS and CDR2 is FNYEAQ. V gave up 1 base and J gave up 8 bases; unmatched junction bases: 6. CDR3 length: 15 residues. The CDR3 is CASSLGAGGREKLFF. The CDR3 DNA sequence: TGTGCCAGCAGCTTAGGTGCAGGGGGCCGGGAAAAACTGTTTTTT.

The chain recombines TRBV29-1 with TRBJ1-2; TRBD1 is a possible D gene (6 bases). Germline V gene lookup returns CDR1 SQVTM and CDR2 ANQGSEA. This CDR3 is 12 amino acids long. With 4 bases removed from V and 7 bases from J, the gap between germline ends came to 13 bases. The CDR3 protein is CSVGRGAGGYTF. The CDR3 DNA sequence: TGCAGCGTTGGGAGGGGGGCTGGTGGCTACACCTTC.

The gene calls are TRBV6-5 and TRBJ1-6, with 8 bases that match TRBD1. With 0 bases clipped from V and 7 bases from J, the junction kept 2 bases outside the gene matches. Germline loops: CDR1 MNHEY, CDR2 SVGAGI. This CDR3 spans 15 amino acids. CDR3 in DNA: TGTGCCAGCAGTTACTCCCGACAGGGGAATTCACCCCTCCACTTT. Translation: CASSYSRQGNSPLHF.

The chain couples TRBV1 to TRBJ2-5; the table names TRBD2, a call not compared with the DNA. TRBV1 is marked as a pseudogene. The CDR3 sequence is 17 residues long. Here the CDR3 reads CTSSQSSCGRVQETQYF. DNA of the CDR3: TGCACCAGCAGCCAATCATCGTGCGGGAGGGTCCAAGAGACCCAGTACTTC.

This rearrangement joins TRBV6-5 to TRBJ2-3; D is undetermined. There are 15 residues in the CDR3. From germline, CDR1 is MNHEY and CDR2 SVGAGI. Trimming removed 0 bases from V and 9 bases from J, with 16 bases in between. The CDR3 reads CASSYSSALSGTQYF. The DNA of the CDR3 is TGTGCCAGCAGTTACTCGTCGGCTTTATCAGGCACGCAGTATTTT.

This chain uses TRBV30 with TRBJ1-2; D ambiguous. Per the germline V gene, CDR1 is GTSNPN and CDR2 is SVGIG (reference sequence). V was shortened by 4 bases and J by 8 bases, with 17 bases between the two germline ends. The CDR3 loop spans 13 amino acids. The chain's CDR3 is CAWISLLSGGYTF. The CDR3 DNA reads TGTGCCTGGATATCCCTGCTATCGGGGGGCTACACCTTC.

This clone was counted once. The chain carries TRBV5-1 and TRBJ2-7, with D unclear. V lost 1 base and J 0 bases, leaving 8 bases between the germline ends. The CDR3 covers 14 residues. Germline V gene data show CDR1 as SGHRS and CDR2 as YFSETQ. CDR3 in amino acids: CASSLYSSSYEQYF. The CDR3 nucleotides read TGCGCCAGCAGCTTGTATTCTTCCTCCTACGAGCAGTACTTC.

This clone was recorded once. A junction boundary mismatches the germline segment, possibly from a read error. The chain carries TRBV5-4 and TRBJ2-4; D might be TRBD1 or TRBD2, each matching 6 bases. Germline loops: CDR1 SGHNT, CDR2 YYREEE (reference sequence). CDR3 size: 15 residues. The CDR3 DNA reads as TGTGCCACCAGCTTGGGGGGCGCGATAGGGAACATTCAGTACTTC. This gives the protein CATSLGGAIGNIQYF.

The genes are TRBV5-4 and TRBJ2-3; TRBD2 aligns across 8 bases. The ends lost 4 bases at V and 0 bases at J; junction bases unmatched: 7. This CDR3 is 16 amino acids long. Germline V lookup: CDR1 SGHNT, CDR2 YYREEE (reference sequence). This CDR3 is CASSPQLAASTDTQYF. In nucleotides, the CDR3 is TGTGCCAGCAGCCCCCAACTAGCGGCTAGCACAGATACGCAGTATTTT.

The chain joins TRBV5-1 to TRBJ2-3, with D unresolved. CDR3 length equals 15 residues. V dropped 4 bases and J dropped 6 bases, with 18 bases sitting between them. The V gene's germline CDR1 is SGHRS and CDR2 YFSETQ. CDR3 in amino acids: CASSPSLIMADTQYF. The CDR3 nucleotides are TGCGCCAGCAGCCCCTCACTTATAATGGCGGATACGCAGTATTTT.

The J gene is TRBJ2-4, the V gene TRBV30; TRBD2 agrees at 8 bases. The germline gives CDR1 GTSNPN, CDR2 SVGIG (reference sequence). The CDR3 totals 13 residues. The V and J ends lost 3 bases and 7 bases, in that order; junction bases with no gene match: 5. The CDR3 region has the DNA TGTGCCTGGAGCCTCACGGGGGGGAACATTCAGTACTTC. As protein: CAWSLTGGNIQYF.

The CDR3 nucleotides are TGCGCCAGCAGCTCGAGAGGAACCAGGGGCGAGGACTATGGCTACACCTTC. Encoded protein: CASSSRGTRGEDYGYTF. The chain couples TRBV5-1 to TRBJ1-2; perhaps TRBD1 as D (6 bases). The CDR3 consists of 17 residues. The V gene lost 3 bases and the J gene lost 3 bases, with 21 bases spanning the gap. The germline V gene has CDR1 SGHRS and CDR2 YFSETQ.

The chain links TRBV13 to TRBJ2-6, with D maybe TRBD2 (5 bases). Trimming removed 5 bases at V and 15 bases at J, with 14 bases between. Germline CDR1 PRHDT, CDR2 FYEKMQ (reference sequence). CDR3 size: 12 residues. The CDR3 DNA sequence: TGTGCCAGCAGCCCACGGACGGGGTCCCTGACTTTC. Translated: CASSPRTGSLTF. The full variable domain, its missing parts supplied by reference TRBV13 and TRBJ2-6, is AAGVIQSPRHLIKEKRETATLKCYPIPRHDTVYWYQQGPGQDPQFLISFYEKMQSDKGSIPDRFSAQQFSDYHSELNMSSLELGDSALYFCASSPRTGSLTFGAGSRLTVL.

This rearrangement joins TRBV19 to TRBJ2-5; 8 bases line up with TRBD2. The CDR3 consists of 14 residues. The germline CDR1 and CDR2 sequences are LNHDA and SQIVND (reference sequence). V gave up 4 bases and J gave up 4 bases; unmatched junction bases: 5. The CDR3, as DNA: TGTGCCAGTAGTACGGTAGCGGGACGAGAGACCCAGTACTTC. It translates to CASSTVAGRETQYF.

This chain joins TRBV6-4 and TRBJ2-1; TRBD2 agrees at 12 bases. The trim removed 2 bases at V and 4 bases at J, leaving 0 bases unmatched. Germline V gene data show CDR1 as MRHNA and CDR2 as SNTAGT. The CDR3 runs to 15 residues. The DNA for the CDR3 is TGTGCCAGCAGTGACGGACTAGCGGGATACAATGAGCAGTTCTTC. It is translated as CASSDGLAGYNEQFF.

V usage is TRBV11-2 and J usage is TRBJ2-5, with D unclear. Germline-derived CDR1 and CDR2 are SGHAT and FQNNGV. The CDR3 is made up of 13 amino acids. Trimming cost V 5 bases and J 0 bases, with 7 bases left between them. CDR3 in amino acids: CASSPTYQETQYF. CDR3 DNA sequence: TGTGCCAGCAGCCCTACGTACCAAGAGACCCAGTACTTC.

The gene calls are TRBV6-7 and TRBJ2-7, with D perhaps matching TRBD1 (6 bases). TRBV6-7 is given ORF status, its function remaining uncertain. CDR3 length: 16 amino acids. V was clipped by 6 bases and J by 1 base, with 19 bases between them. The CDR3 spells CASSQFRGERSYEQYF. The DNA for the CDR3 is TGTGCCAGCAGCCAATTCAGGGGAGAAAGGTCCTACGAGCAGTACTTC.

This chain links TRBV28 with TRBJ2-7, with TRBD2 matching over 8 bases. Germline CDR1 is MDHEN and CDR2 is SYDVKM. Losses at the gene ends were 8 bases for V and 5 bases for J; bases not matched to a gene: 5. CDR3 length equals 12 residues. CDR3: CASLSGSNEQYF. The CDR3 DNA reads as TGTGCCAGCTTAAGCGGGAGCAACGAGCAGTACTTC.

This sequence joins TRBV6-5 and TRBJ1-2; 12 bases are shared with TRBD1. There are 14 residues in the CDR3. The trim removed 6 bases at V and 5 bases at J, leaving 4 bases unmatched. CDR1 MNHEY and CDR2 SVGAGI come from the germline V gene. The CDR3 sequence is CASSRGQGAYGYTF. Written as DNA, the CDR3 is TGTGCCAGCAGCCGGGGACAGGGGGCGTATGGCTACACCTTC.

The chain recombines TRBV19 with TRBJ2-1; 11 nucleotides align to TRBD2. The CDR3 consists of 18 residues. In germline, CDR1 is LNHDA, CDR2 SQIVND (reference sequence). The V gene end was trimmed by 5 bases and the J gene end by 8 bases; junction bases not matched to a gene: 17. This CDR3 is CASSPETIAGGPIDEQFF. The CDR3 DNA reads TGTGCCAGTAGTCCCGAAACAATAGCGGGAGGGCCTATAGATGAGCAGTTCTTC.

The genes are TRBV28 and TRBJ1-1; D is undetermined. Germline V CDR1 and CDR2: MDHEN, SYDVKM. The CDR3 runs to 12 residues. V lost 6 bases, J lost 4 bases, and 9 bases lay in between. CDR3 region: CASRQVGTEAFF. For the CDR3, the DNA is TGTGCCAGCAGGCAGGTGGGCACTGAAGCTTTCTTT.

The genes are TRBV28 and TRBJ1-4; 7 nucleotides line up with TRBD1. The CDR3 runs to 15 residues. Germline CDR1 is MDHEN and CDR2 is SYDVKM. V shed 1 base and J 4 bases; nucleotides not matched to a gene: 3. CDR3 in amino acids: CASSLLTGINEKLFF. CDR3 bases: TGTGCCAGCAGTTTATTGACAGGGATTAATGAAAAACTGTTTTTT.

The rearrangement links TRBV7-3 to TRBJ2-1, with a possible D match to TRBD2 (5 bases). V dropped 1 base and J dropped 8 bases, with 15 bases sitting between them. The CDR3 consists of 15 residues. The V gene's germline CDR1 is SGHTA and CDR2 FQGTGA. The CDR3 sequence is CASSLIGQAVDEQFF. The CDR3 coding sequence is TGTGCCAGCAGCTTAATCGGTCAAGCGGTCGATGAGCAGTTCTTC.